This paragraph covers one T cell receptor (beta chain) sequence. Its antigen remains unknown. The data were obtained in a study of CD8 T cells in ankylosing spondylitis. V lost 2 bases and J lost 6, with 7 bases in between. The CDR3 spans 13 residues. Quantitative 5'-RACE with molecular barcodes was used to make the TCR beta libraries. TCRdb fed the 5' RACE reads into MiXCR, producing one record per CDR3 protein. The sample consists of under 250,000 distinct CDR3 sequences, roughly 32% of them appearing once. Study results and caveats: Seemingly characteristic of ankylosing spondylitis blood was a TCR beta motif consisting of about 8 highly homologous variants. According to the report, clones linked to the disease were significantly enriched in matched synovial fluid samples taken from ankylosing spondylitis patients. Reactive arthritis synovial fluid and blood were previously reported to contain some motif variants.

The chain joins TRBV12-3 or TRBV12-4 to TRBJ2-2, with unresolved D. The sample consisted of blood, either unsorted or a sorted T cell fraction (not recorded which). The clonotype comes from a male donor with ankylosing spondylitis or in good health (not recorded which). The CDR3 sequence is CASSLIGAGELFF. CDR3 nucleotide sequence: TGTGCCAGCAGTTTAATTGGCGCCGGGGAGCTGTTTTTT.